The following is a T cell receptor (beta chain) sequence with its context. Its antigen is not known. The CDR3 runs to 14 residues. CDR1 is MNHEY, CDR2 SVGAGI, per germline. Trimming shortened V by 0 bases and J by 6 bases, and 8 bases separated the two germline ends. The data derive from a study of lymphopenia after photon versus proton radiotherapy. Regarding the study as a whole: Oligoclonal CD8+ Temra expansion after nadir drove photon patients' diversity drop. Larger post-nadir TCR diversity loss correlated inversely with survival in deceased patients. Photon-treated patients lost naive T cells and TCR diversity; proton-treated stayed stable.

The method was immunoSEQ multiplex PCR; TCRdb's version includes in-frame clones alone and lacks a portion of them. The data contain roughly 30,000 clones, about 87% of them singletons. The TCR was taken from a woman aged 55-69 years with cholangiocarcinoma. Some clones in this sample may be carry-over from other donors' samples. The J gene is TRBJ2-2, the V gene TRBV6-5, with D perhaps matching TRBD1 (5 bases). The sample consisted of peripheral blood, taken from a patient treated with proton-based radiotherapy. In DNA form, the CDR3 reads TGTGCCAGCAGTTACTCAAGGGGTCCCGGGGAGCTGTTTTTT. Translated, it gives CASSYSRGPGELFF.